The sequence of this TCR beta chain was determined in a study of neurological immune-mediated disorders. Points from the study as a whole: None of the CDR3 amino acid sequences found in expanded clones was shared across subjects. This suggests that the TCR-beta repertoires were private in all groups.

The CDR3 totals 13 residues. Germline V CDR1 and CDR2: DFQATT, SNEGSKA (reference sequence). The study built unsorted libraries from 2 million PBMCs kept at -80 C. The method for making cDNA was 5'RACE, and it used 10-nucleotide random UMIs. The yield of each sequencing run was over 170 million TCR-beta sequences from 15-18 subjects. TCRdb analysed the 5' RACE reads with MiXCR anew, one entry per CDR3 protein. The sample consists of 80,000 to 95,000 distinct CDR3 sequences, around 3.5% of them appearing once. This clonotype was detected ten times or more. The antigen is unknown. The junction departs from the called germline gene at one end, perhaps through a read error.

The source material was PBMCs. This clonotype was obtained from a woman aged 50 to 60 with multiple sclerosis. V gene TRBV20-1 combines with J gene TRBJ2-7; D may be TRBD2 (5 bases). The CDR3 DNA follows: TGCAGTGCTAAGGTAACAGTTCAGGACGGGGTCGACTTC. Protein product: CSAKVTVQDGVDF.